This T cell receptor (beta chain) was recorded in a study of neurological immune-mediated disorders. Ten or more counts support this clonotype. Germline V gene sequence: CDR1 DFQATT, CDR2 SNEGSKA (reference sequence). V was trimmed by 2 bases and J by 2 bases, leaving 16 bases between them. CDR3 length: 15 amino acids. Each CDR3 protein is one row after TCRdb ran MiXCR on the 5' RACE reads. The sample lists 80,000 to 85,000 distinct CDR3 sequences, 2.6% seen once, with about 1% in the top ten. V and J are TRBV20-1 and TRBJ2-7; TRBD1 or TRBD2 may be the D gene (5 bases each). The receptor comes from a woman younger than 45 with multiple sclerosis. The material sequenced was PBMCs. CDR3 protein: CSARPRGPRAYEQYF. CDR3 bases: TGCAGTGCTAGACCTCGGGGACCGCGCGCCTACGAGCAGTACTTC.